Given below is one T cell receptor beta chain in context. The data derive from a study of brain T cells in children with intractable seizures. Trimming removed 3 bases at V and 0 bases at J, with 12 bases between. Germline V CDR1 and CDR2: ENHRY, SYGVKD. This CDR3 comprises 15 residues. The data were produced by immunoSEQ multiplex PCR, yet TCRdb's version contains in-frame clones alone and is incomplete. The sample holds about 340,000 clones; roughly 93% are singletons and the top ten take 5.5% to 6%. The time point is: blood from clinic visit 5 months post-surgery; TSC patient then seizure free. Pre-surgery treatment included at least one anti-epileptic drug.

This chain uses TRBV10-3 with TRBJ2-7; TRBD2 is a possible D gene (5 bases). This receptor was obtained from a boy younger than two with tuberous sclerosis and intractable seizures. Here the sequenced sample was peripheral blood, taken about 5 months after surgery. In DNA form, the CDR3 reads TGTGCCATCAGTGACCAAGCGGACGGCTCCTACGAGCAGTACTTC. Amino acids: CAISDQADGSYEQYF.